The sequence of this T cell receptor beta chain was determined in a study of T cell responses to AZD1222 COVID-19 vaccine. This clone was seen a single time. The table came from immunoSEQ multiplex PCR; TCRdb's copy has only in-frame clones and leaves some out. Of fewer than 200,000 clones in the sample, around 92% were seen once. The CDR3 has 15 amino acids. CDR1 is MNHEY, CDR2 SMNVEV, per germline (reference sequence). With 3 bases clipped from V and 1 base from J, the junction kept 2 bases outside the gene matches. The sample was peripheral blood, taken on day 0 of AZD1222 vaccination. V and J are TRBV27 and TRBJ2-2; 7 nucleotides match TRBD2. The clonotype originates from an adult in good health. Here the CDR3 reads CASSLSGMNTGELFF. The CDR3 bases are TGTGCCAGCAGTTTGAGCGGGATGAACACCGGGGAGCTGTTTTTT.